The subject of this entry is one TCR beta chain. What it recognizes is unknown. TCRdb reprocessed the reads via MiXCR and lists one record per CDR3 protein. The sample contains hundreds of thousands of distinct CDR3 sequences, roughly 30% of which appear only once. The data belong to a study of T cell repertoires in cytomegalovirus infection. Study in general: Indications of both CMV infection and matching HLA type were provided by public TCR beta signatures.

General study points: HLA-C-restricted, CMV-specific TCR beta clonotypes were dominant ex vivo.

V was cut by 4 bases and J by 8 bases, with 18 bases left in between. This CDR3 is built from 15 residues. Germline CDR1 is MDHEN and CDR2 is SYDVKM. The source was cultured PBMCs, collected from culture after CMV antigen stimulation. This sequence joins TRBV28 and TRBJ2-1, with D maybe TRBD2 (5 bases). The sequence was collected from a human donor in good health (CMV status not recorded). Some clones in this sample may be carry-over from other donors' samples. The CDR3 is CASSSLSFSVDEQFF. The DNA for the CDR3 is TGTGCCAGCAGTTCACTTAGCTTTAGCGTGGATGAGCAGTTCTTC.